Following are 31 T cell receptor beta chains from one sample sequenced in a study of cytomegalovirus exposure and HLA in healthy donors. PCR primers comprised 60 Vbeta and 13 Jbeta primers. Method: immunoSEQ multiplex PCR; TCRdb's copy keeps in-frame clones and lacks some. Its listing shows some 200,000 clones. The sequencing input was PBMCs. These receptors were collected from a man younger than 40 in good health and CMV-seronegative.

The rearrangement links TRBV5-1 to TRBJ2-7; perhaps TRBD2 as D (6 bases). Trimming took off 1 base at V and 3 bases at J, with 11 bases between the two ends. CDR1 SGHRS and CDR2 YFSETQ come from the germline V gene. The CDR3 spans 14 residues. DNA of the CDR3: TGCGCCAGCAGCTTGAAGACTAGTCACTACGAGCAGTACTTC. Encoded protein: CASSLKTSHYEQYF.

The chain combines TRBV7-3 with TRBJ2-1; 9 nucleotides line up with TRBD2. J gave up 9 bases and V 5 bases, and 8 bases lay outside the gene matches. Germline V gene data show CDR1 as SGHTA and CDR2 as FQGTGA. The CDR3 is 14 residues long. This CDR3 is CASSQSRTSVEQFF. CDR3 nucleotide sequence: TGTGCCAGCAGCCAATCACGGACTAGCGTTGAGCAGTTCTTC.

The rearrangement joins TRBV19 to TRBJ1-5; 9 nucleotides agree with TRBD1. V shed 7 bases, J shed 0 bases, and the junction held 13 bases outside the gene matches. In germline, CDR1 is LNHDA, CDR2 SQIVND (reference sequence). The CDR3 sequence is 18 residues long. CDR3 in DNA: TGTGCCAGTACCTCCGGGACAGGGACCTTTTATAGCAATCAGCCCCAGCATTTT. Translation: CASTSGTGTFYSNQPQHF.

The CDR3 reads CASSIGAGSNSPLHF. The CDR3 DNA follows: TGTGCCAGTAGTATAGGAGCAGGGTCGAATTCACCCCTCCACTTT. The chain joins TRBV19 to TRBJ1-6; D is perhaps TRBD1 (5 bases). Germline lookup yields CDR1 LNHDA and CDR2 SQIVND (reference sequence). The CDR3 contains 15 residues. Trimming cost V 1 base and J 7 bases, with 11 bases left between them. The complete variable domain, with remaining parts taken from reference TRBV19 and TRBJ1-6, reads DGGITQSPKYLFRKEGQNVTLSCEQNLNHDAMYWYRQDPGQGLRLIYYSQIVNDFQKGDIAEGYSVSREKKESFPLTVTSAQKNPTAFYLCASSIGAGSNSPLHFGNGTRLTVT.

The rearrangement links TRBV6-1 to TRBJ2-7; D remains ambiguous. The V end was cut by 3 bases, the J end by 4 bases, with 4 bases between. CDR1 is MNHNS, CDR2 SASEGT, per germline. The length of the CDR3 is 11 residues. The chain's CDR3 is CASSDGYEQYF. CDR3 sequence (DNA): TGTGCCAGCAGTGACGGGTACGAGCAGTACTTC.

This chain connects TRBV27 to TRBJ2-7; 7 nucleotides match TRBD1. CDR1 is MNHEY, CDR2 SMNVEV, per germline (reference sequence). The CDR3 has 13 amino acids. Unmatched junction bases numbered 5, after V lost 6 bases and J lost 3 bases. The CDR3 DNA is TGTGCCAGCAGACGGCAGGGGGACTACGAGCAGTACTTC. Translation gives CASRRQGDYEQYF.

This rearrangement joins TRBV5-1 to TRBJ2-5; TRBD2 matches 7 bases. The CDR3 covers 13 residues. V shed 4 bases and J 5 bases; nucleotides not matched to a gene: 5. Germline V lookup: CDR1 SGHRS, CDR2 YFSETQ. CDR3 nucleotides: TGCGCCAGCAGCCGCGGGAGTGATGAGACCCAGTACTTC. Residues: CASSRGSDETQYF.

J is TRBJ2-5 and V is TRBV4-1, with 10 bases fitting TRBD1. J was trimmed by 3 bases and V by 4 bases; bases with no gene match: 5. Germline lookup yields CDR1 MGHRA and CDR2 YSYEKL. The CDR3 extends over 15 amino acids. Here the CDR3 reads CASSPHGTGEETQYF. In nucleotides, the CDR3 is TGCGCCAGCAGCCCGCACGGGACAGGGGAAGAGACCCAGTACTTC.

The chain's CDR3 is CASSLVLADTQYF. The CDR3 DNA follows: TGTGCCAGCAGCTTAGTTCTGGCCGATACGCAGTATTTT. The chain combines TRBV7-9 with TRBJ2-3; D gene unclear. CDR3 size: 13 residues. V gave up 1 base and J gave up 6 bases, with 8 bases separating them. Per germline, CDR1 SEHNR and CDR2 FQNEAQ (reference sequence).

The chain recombines TRBV30 with TRBJ2-7, with 9 bases lining up with TRBD1. The V gene's germline CDR1 is GTSNPN and CDR2 SVGIG (reference sequence). J gave up 7 bases and V 4 bases, and 11 bases lay outside the gene matches. CDR3 length equals 14 residues. The CDR3 DNA is TGTGCCTGGACCTCGTCCGGGACAGGGCGTGAGCAGTACTTC. It is translated as CAWTSSGTGREQYF.

The J gene is TRBJ2-5, the V gene TRBV19; a possible D gene is TRBD2 (6 bases). Germline values: CDR1 LNHDA, CDR2 SQIVND (reference sequence). V was trimmed by 1 base and J by 7 bases, leaving 10 bases between them. This CDR3 spans 13 amino acids. The CDR3 coding sequence is TGTGCCAGTAGTATAGGGTATAGCGGGACCCAGTACTTC. The encoded protein is CASSIGYSGTQYF.

The chain couples TRBV5-1 to TRBJ2-7; TRBD1 matches 9 bases. The V gene's germline CDR1 is SGHRS and CDR2 YFSETQ. V trimming: 0 bases; J trimming: 5 bases; junction bases outside the gene matches: 6. The CDR3 is 15 amino acids. DNA for the CDR3: TGCGCCAGCAGCTTGGTGGGACAGGGCGTACACGAGCAGTACTTC. Protein product: CASSLVGQGVHEQYF.

V gene TRBV28 combines with J gene TRBJ2-7; possibly TRBD1 for D (6 bases). Germline V CDR1 and CDR2: MDHEN, SYDVKM. This CDR3 is 14 amino acids long. Trimming took off 4 bases at V and 1 base at J, with 11 bases between the two ends. CDR3 loop: CASSSGQTSYEQYF. CDR3 DNA: TGTGCCAGCAGTTCTGGACAGACGTCCTACGAGCAGTACTTC.

This rearrangement joins TRBV2 to TRBJ2-7, with 10 positions matching TRBD1. J was trimmed by 3 bases and V by 6 bases; bases with no gene match: 5. The germline CDR1 and CDR2 sequences are SNHLY and FYNNEI. This CDR3 region has 14 residues. The CDR3 is CASSGDRGNYEQYF. The DNA for the CDR3 is TGTGCCAGCAGCGGGGACAGGGGAAACTACGAGCAGTACTTC.

The CDR3 loop reads CASSLVQIVYEQYF. In DNA form, the CDR3 reads TGTGCCAGCAGCTTGGTACAGATTGTTTACGAGCAGTACTTC. V is TRBV5-6 and J is TRBJ2-5, with D unclear. The DNA end lines up better with TRBJ2-7; the J call may be wrong. This CDR3 region has 14 residues. Germline V CDR1 and CDR2: SGHDT, YYEEEE.

V gene TRBV2 combines with J gene TRBJ2-3, with 15 bases lining up with TRBD2. The V gene's germline CDR1 is SNHLY and CDR2 FYNNEI. V gave up 5 bases and J gave up 3 bases; unmatched junction bases: 15. CDR3 length: 20 residues. This CDR3 reads CASSSPEGLAGGPGTDTQYF. As DNA, the CDR3 is TGTGCCAGCAGTTCCCCCGAAGGACTAGCGGGAGGGCCGGGAACAGATACGCAGTATTTT.

V is TRBV2 and J is TRBJ2-7; a possible D gene is TRBD2 (6 bases). This CDR3 is 14 amino acids long. Trimming left V 1 base short and J 6 bases short, with 13 bases between. Germline values: CDR1 SNHLY, CDR2 FYNNEI. CDR3 sequence reads: CASSEDGRDSEQYF. The CDR3 DNA reads as TGTGCCAGCAGTGAAGACGGGAGAGACTCCGAGCAGTACTTC.

CDR3 sequence reads: CASSQDDSNYGYTF. In nucleotides, the CDR3 is TGTGCCAGCAGCCAAGATGACAGTAACTATGGCTACACCTTC. J is TRBJ1-2 and V is TRBV14, with a possible D match to TRBD1 (5 bases). Germline V gene sequence: CDR1 SGHDN, CDR2 FVKESK. The CDR3 spans 14 residues. V was trimmed by 0 bases and J by 1 base, leaving 6 bases between them.

The chain couples TRBV4-1 to TRBJ1-4; D call uncertain. In germline, CDR1 is MGHRA, CDR2 YSYEKL. The CDR3 consists of 14 residues. V lost 5 bases, J lost 8 bases, and 15 bases lay in between. The DNA for the CDR3 is TGCGCCAGCAGCGAGGGATGGGTTCAGGAAAAACTGTTTTTT. This encodes CASSEGWVQEKLFF.

The chain couples TRBV28 to TRBJ2-2, with D tentatively TRBD2 (5 bases). The CDR3 covers 12 residues. From germline, CDR1 is MDHEN and CDR2 SYDVKM. As DNA, the CDR3 is TGTGGCACTAGAATAATCAGCGGGGAGCTGTTTTTT. Protein sequence: CGTRIISGELFF. The full variable domain, rest sourced from reference TRBV28 and TRBJ2-2, is DVKVTQSSRYLVKRTGEKVFLECVQDMDHENMFWYRQDPGLGLRLIYFSYDVKMKEKGDIPEGYSVSREKKERFSLILESASTNQTSMYLCGTRIISGELFFGEGSRLTVL.

The chain carries TRBV5-1 and TRBJ1-2; 7 nucleotides line up with TRBD1. The V gene's germline CDR1 is SGHRS and CDR2 YFSETQ. Trimming at V came to 3 bases and at J to 5 bases, leaving 13 bases not matched to a gene. This CDR3 is 16 amino acids long. CDR3 nucleotides: TGCGCCAGCAGCTCGGGGGCGACAGGGCAGAGGTATGGCTACACCTTC. The encoded protein is CASSSGATGQRYGYTF.

This sequence joins TRBV11-3 and TRBJ1-1; 9 bases fit TRBD1. The trim removed 5 bases at V and 0 bases at J, leaving 16 bases unmatched. The CDR3 totals 19 residues. Germline V gene lookup returns CDR1 SGHNT and CDR2 YENEEA. The CDR3 protein is CASSKDFGTGRGMNTEAFF. DNA of the CDR3: TGTGCCAGCAGCAAGGATTTTGGGACAGGGAGGGGCATGAACACTGAAGCTTTCTTT.

This chain joins TRBV5-1 and TRBJ2-7; 9 bases fit TRBD2. V lost 5 bases and J lost 3; bases outside the gene matches: 12. From germline, CDR1 is SGHRS and CDR2 YFSETQ. CDR3 size: 16 residues. The CDR3 loop is CASSYDSGSGGYEQYF. The CDR3 region has the DNA TGCGCCAGCAGTTACGACTCGGGTAGCGGGGGCTACGAGCAGTACTTC.

The chain links TRBV30 to TRBJ1-2, with TRBD1 matching 7 bases. The length of the CDR3 is 13 residues. Germline CDR1 is GTSNPN and CDR2 is SVGIG (reference sequence). The ends lost 3 bases at V and 4 bases at J; junction bases unmatched: 5. DNA for the CDR3: TGTGCCTGGAGCACCGGGACAGTCTATGGCTACACCTTC. Residues: CAWSTGTVYGYTF.

The V gene is TRBV11-2, the J gene TRBJ1-4; the match to TRBD1 covers 8 bases. The CDR3 is 16 amino acids. The germline V gene encodes CDR1 SGHAT and CDR2 FQNNGV. V was clipped by 3 bases and J by 4 bases; unmatched bases: 7. CDR3 sequence reads: CASSLDRVGGNEKLFF. The CDR3 bases are TGTGCCAGCAGCTTGGACAGGGTCGGGGGTAATGAAAAACTGTTTTTT.

This rearrangement joins TRBV2 to TRBJ1-6, with D maybe TRBD1 (5 bases). CDR1 and CDR2 from the germline V gene are SNHLY and FYNNEI. CDR3 length equals 13 residues. V was cut by 3 bases and J by 9 bases, with 9 bases left in between. The CDR3 protein is CASSEGRGSPLHF. In nucleotides, the CDR3 is TGTGCCAGCAGTGAGGGTAGGGGTTCACCCCTCCACTTT.

The chain employs TRBV28 and TRBJ2-2, with 8 positions matching TRBD2. J gave up 1 base and V 7 bases, and 5 bases lay outside the gene matches. This CDR3 has 15 residues. The germline V gene has CDR1 MDHEN and CDR2 SYDVKM. This CDR3 is CASTPGLGNTGELFF. In nucleotides, the CDR3 is TGTGCCAGCACCCCGGGACTAGGGAACACCGGGGAGCTGTTTTTT. The variable domain in full, with the rest retrieved from reference TRBV28 and TRBJ2-2, is DVKVTQSSRYLVKRTGEKVFLECVQDMDHENMFWYRQDPGLGLRLIYFSYDVKMKEKGDIPEGYSVSREKKERFSLILESASTNQTSMYLCASTPGLGNTGELFFGEGSRLTVL.

The J gene is TRBJ2-1, the V gene TRBV11-2, with a possible D match to TRBD2 (7 bases). The germline V gene encodes CDR1 SGHAT and CDR2 FQNNGV. The germline V and J ends were trimmed by 4 bases and 6 bases, with 19 bases remaining between them. The CDR3 totals 16 residues. CDR3 nucleotide sequence: TGTGCCAGCAGCTCAGGACCCAGGGCGGGGGCCAATGAGCAGTTCTTC. Its protein product is CASSSGPRAGANEQFF.

This chain uses TRBV6-1 with TRBJ1-2; D remains ambiguous. Looked up from germline, CDR1 is MNHNS and CDR2 is SASEGT. V gave up 7 bases and J gave up 4 bases, with 13 bases separating them. The CDR3 spans 13 residues. CDR3 region: CASKREAGYGYTF. Here the CDR3 DNA reads TGTGCCAGCAAAAGGGAGGCAGGCTATGGCTACACCTTC.

The rearrangement joins TRBV5-1 to TRBJ2-2, with TRBD1 matching 8 bases. V shed 1 base, J shed 9 bases, and the junction held 17 bases outside the gene matches. In germline, CDR1 is SGHRS, CDR2 YFSETQ. The CDR3 consists of 18 residues. CDR3 nucleotide sequence: TGCGCCAGCAGCTTGCTTGGCGGGGCAGGGGGCACCATCCGGGAGCTGTTTTTT. Encoded protein: CASSLLGGAGGTIRELFF.

The rearrangement links TRBV10-3 to TRBJ1-4; D gene unclear. Trimming left V 4 bases short and J 7 bases short, with 10 bases between. The CDR3 consists of 13 residues. CDR1 ENHRY and CDR2 SYGVKD come from the germline V gene. CDR3 region: CAISGTEGEKLFF. The CDR3 DNA reads as TGTGCCATCAGTGGGACGGAGGGTGAAAAACTGTTTTTT.